The clone carrying this TCR beta chain was seen a few times. Its antigen is unidentified. Treatment noted: oral pan-JAK inhibitor, 5-10 mg twice daily. This sample was taken from a study of CD8+ T cells in alopecia areata. Study-level results: While tofacitinib was given, many expanded lesional clones persisted in scalp and blood. Sharing of TCRs across patients appeared less clear than in mice, possibly for HLA-related reasons.

In each case, RNA was isolated and then reverse transcribed into cDNA as the sequencing template. Here immunoSEQ multiplex PCR was the method, and the copy in TCRdb shows in-frame clones only, minus some. The sample shows 100,000 or so clones, almost 60% of them seen only once. V lost 4 bases and J lost 3, with 18 bases in between. From germline, CDR1 is KGHSH and CDR2 LQKENI. The CDR3 has 16 residues. The sequence derives from a human donor with alopecia areata. Sequencing was performed on CD8+ T cells sorted from blood, taken at approximately week 60, from a patient treated with tofacitinib. The chain has TRBV18 and TRBJ1-2, with D hard to call. The CDR3 loop reads CASSLRLSTAYYGYTF. In DNA, the CDR3 is TGTGCCAGCTCACTCCGCCTCTCCACGGCGTACTATGGCTACACCTTC.